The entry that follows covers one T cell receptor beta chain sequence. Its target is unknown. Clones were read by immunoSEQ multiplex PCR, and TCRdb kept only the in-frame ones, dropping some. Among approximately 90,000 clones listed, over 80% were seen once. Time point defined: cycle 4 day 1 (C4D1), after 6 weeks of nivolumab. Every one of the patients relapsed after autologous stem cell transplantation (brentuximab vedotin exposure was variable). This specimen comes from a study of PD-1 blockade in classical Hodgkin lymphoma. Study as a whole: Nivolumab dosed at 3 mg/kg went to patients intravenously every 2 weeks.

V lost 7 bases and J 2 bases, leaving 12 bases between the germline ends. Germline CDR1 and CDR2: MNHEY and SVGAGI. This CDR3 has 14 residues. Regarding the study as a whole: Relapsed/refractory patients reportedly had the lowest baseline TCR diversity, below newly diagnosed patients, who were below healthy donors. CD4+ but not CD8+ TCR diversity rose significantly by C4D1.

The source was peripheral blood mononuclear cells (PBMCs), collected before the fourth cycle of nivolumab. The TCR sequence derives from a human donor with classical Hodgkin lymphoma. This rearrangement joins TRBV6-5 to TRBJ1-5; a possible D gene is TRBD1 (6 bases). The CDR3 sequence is CASTSGVGNQPQHF. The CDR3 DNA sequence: TGTGCCAGCACCTCAGGGGTTGGCAATCAGCCCCAGCATTTT.